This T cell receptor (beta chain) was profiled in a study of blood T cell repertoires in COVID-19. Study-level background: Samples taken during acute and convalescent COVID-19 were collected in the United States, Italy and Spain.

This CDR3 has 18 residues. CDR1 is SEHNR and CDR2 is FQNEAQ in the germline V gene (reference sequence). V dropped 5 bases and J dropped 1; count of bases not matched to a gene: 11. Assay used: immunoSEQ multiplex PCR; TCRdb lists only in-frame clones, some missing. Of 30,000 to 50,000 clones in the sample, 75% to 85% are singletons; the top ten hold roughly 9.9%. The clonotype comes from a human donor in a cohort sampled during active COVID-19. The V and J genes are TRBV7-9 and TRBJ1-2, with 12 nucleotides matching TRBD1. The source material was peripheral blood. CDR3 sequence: CASSPGTGGQDYNYGYTF. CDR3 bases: TGTGCCAGCAGCCCAGGGACAGGGGGCCAGGACTATAACTATGGCTACACCTTC.